The 22 T cell receptor beta chains given below trace back to one sample, sequenced in a study of T cells in Graves' hyperthyroidism and ophthalmopathy. Amplified TCR beta CDR3 regions came from RNA transcripts. First-round RT-PCR with HTBI primers amplified the TCR CDR3 region. TCRdb itself ran the multiplex PCR reads through MiXCR, one entry per CDR3 protein. The sample has under 300,000 distinct CDR3 sequences; roughly 22% are singletons. The sequencing sample was made of blood. The receptors shown here come from a man between 25 and 39 years old with Graves' ophthalmopathy.

V usage is TRBV20-1 and J usage is TRBJ2-1; D unresolved. The V gene's germline CDR1 is DFQATT and CDR2 SNEGSKA (reference sequence). The CDR3 has 11 amino acids. V lost 8 bases and J lost 8, with 13 bases in between. CDR3 nucleotide sequence: TGCAGTCTGTTAGGAACCTATGAGCAGTTCTTC. This codes for CSLLGTYEQFF.

This clonotype showed up just a few times. The gene calls are TRBV28 and TRBJ2-7; D remains ambiguous. Germline CDR1 reads MDHEN; CDR2 reads SYDVKM. V dropped 8 bases and J dropped 2 bases, with 10 bases sitting between them. The CDR3 runs to 12 residues. CDR3 DNA: TGTGCCAGCTGTACCCCAACCTACGAGCAGTACTTC. Its translation is CASCTPTYEQYF.

J is TRBJ2-3 and V is TRBV7-9, with 10 bases matching TRBD2. CDR3 length: 16 residues. Germline V gene lookup returns CDR1 SEHNR and CDR2 FQNEAQ (reference sequence). V shed 4 bases, J shed 4 bases, and the junction held 8 bases outside the gene matches. CDR3 in DNA: TGTGCCAGCAGCTCCCTGGGTAGCGGGAGGCCAGATACGCAGTATTTT. Translated: CASSSLGSGRPDTQYF. Full variable domain (remainder filled in from reference TRBV7-9 and TRBJ2-3): DTGVSQNPRHKITKRGQNVTFRCDPISEHNRLYWYRQTLGQGPEFLTYFQNEAQLEKSRLLSDRFSAERPKGSFSTLEIQRTEQGDSAMYLCASSSLGSGRPDTQYFGPGTRLTVL.

This clonotype has at least ten counts. The chain has TRBV7-9 and TRBJ2-7; TRBD1 might be the D (6 bases). Trimming shortened V by 1 base and J by 7 bases, and 14 bases separated the two germline ends. CDR1 and CDR2 (germline): SEHNR, FQNEAQ (reference sequence). This CDR3 has 14 residues. The CDR3 loop is CASSLGWGLGEQYF. The CDR3 DNA is TGTGCCAGCAGCTTAGGGTGGGGGCTGGGGGAGCAGTACTTC.

The chain is built from TRBV2 and TRBJ1-5; no reliable D call. The germline gives CDR1 SNHLY, CDR2 FYNNEI. Trimming cost V 3 bases and J 1 base, with 7 bases left between them. The CDR3 totals 14 residues. The CDR3 protein is CASSDELSNQPQHF. Here the CDR3 DNA reads TGTGCCAGCAGTGACGAGTTGAGCAATCAGCCCCAGCATTTT.

The V and J genes are TRBV20-1 and TRBJ2-5, with 9 nucleotides matching TRBD2. The CDR3 sequence is 14 residues long. The V segment lost 4 bases and the J segment 6 bases; nucleotides outside the gene matches: 9. The germline CDR1 and CDR2 sequences are DFQATT and SNEGSKA (reference sequence). CDR3 protein: CSATVAGDSKTQYF. The CDR3 DNA reads as TGCAGTGCTACGGTAGCGGGAGATTCGAAGACCCAGTACTTC.

The table lists this clonotype with a few counts. This chain connects TRBV9 to TRBJ2-5; D unclear. CDR1 SGDLS and CDR2 YYNGEE come from the germline V gene. Trimming cost V 0 bases and J 1 base, with 10 bases left between them. The CDR3 contains 15 residues. The CDR3: CASSVAFTPQETQYF. The DNA for the CDR3 is TGTGCCAGCAGCGTAGCATTTACACCCCAAGAGACCCAGTACTTC.

This clonotype was recorded many times. This chain connects TRBV20-1 to TRBJ1-5; D gene uncertain. The ends were cut back, 3 bases at V and 7 bases at J, with 13 bases in the middle. The germline CDR1 and CDR2 sequences are DFQATT and SNEGSKA (reference sequence). This CDR3 region has 13 residues. In DNA, the CDR3 is TGCAGTGCTAGGTTTGCCAGCGGACAGCCCCAGCATTTT. This gives the protein CSARFASGQPQHF.

This sequence joins TRBV5-6 and TRBJ1-2; 9 nucleotides line up with TRBD1. Trimming took 4 bases from V and 5 from J; bases not matched to a gene: 6. The CDR3 loop spans 14 amino acids. In germline, CDR1 is SGHDT, CDR2 YYEEEE. This CDR3 reads CASSGGQGKYGYTF. The CDR3 DNA follows: TGTGCCAGCAGCGGGGGACAGGGAAAATATGGCTACACCTTC.

This clonotype was counted at least ten times. This chain joins TRBV28 and TRBJ1-2; 7 nucleotides agree with TRBD1. The CDR3 covers 17 residues. Germline loops: CDR1 MDHEN, CDR2 SYDVKM. Trimming took 5 bases from V and 0 from J; bases not matched to a gene: 12. In DNA form, the CDR3 reads TGTGCCAGCAGTCCCCCCGCGGACAGGCGAGCTAACTATGGCTACACCTTC. Encoded protein: CASSPPADRRANYGYTF.

This clonotype was counted a few times. The chain joins TRBV7-9 to TRBJ2-7, with TRBD2 matching over 8 bases. This CDR3 has 14 residues. Germline CDR1 SEHNR, CDR2 FQNEAQ (reference sequence). J gave up 0 bases and V 8 bases, and 6 bases lay outside the gene matches. In nucleotides, the CDR3 is TGTGCCAGCGAAAGCGGGGGCAACTCCTACGAGCAGTACTTC. Translated: CASESGGNSYEQYF. The variable domain in full, with the rest retrieved from reference TRBV7-9 and TRBJ2-7, is DTGVSQNPRHKITKRGQNVTFRCDPISEHNRLYWYRQTLGQGPEFLTYFQNEAQLEKSRLLSDRFSAERPKGSFSTLEIQRTEQGDSAMYLCASESGGNSYEQYFGPGTRLTVT.

In its sample, this clonotype was seen a few times. The chain carries TRBV4-1 and TRBJ2-1; D not certain. Trimming cost V 1 base and J 0 bases, with 10 bases left between them. CDR1 MGHRA and CDR2 YSYEKL come from the germline V gene. CDR3 length: 16 residues. In DNA, the CDR3 is TGCGCCAGCAGCCAAGTTACTGGAAGCTCCTACAATGAGCAGTTCTTC. Amino acid sequence: CASSQVTGSSYNEQFF.

The rearrangement joins TRBV20-1 to TRBJ1-1; D possibly corresponds to TRBD1 (5 bases). This CDR3 has 15 amino acids. Germline CDR1 is DFQATT and CDR2 is SNEGSKA (reference sequence). Trimming removed 1 base at V and 1 base at J, with 13 bases between. CDR3 sequence: CSARARGARNTEAFF. The DNA of the CDR3 is TGCAGTGCTAGAGCTAGGGGTGCGCGGAACACTGAAGCTTTCTTT.

V usage is TRBV3-1 and J usage is TRBJ2-3; 13 nucleotides agree with TRBD2. CDR1 is LGHDT and CDR2 is YNNKEL in the germline V gene (reference sequence). V lost 5 bases and J lost 2; bases outside the gene matches: 7. This CDR3 region has 17 residues. The CDR3 region has the DNA TGTGCCAGCAGCTTCGGGACTAGCGGGAAAGACACAGATACGCAGTATTTT. This translates into CASSFGTSGKDTDTQYF.

This clonotype was seen a few times. The rearrangement links TRBV7-9 to TRBJ2-7; D call uncertain. The CDR3 loop spans 13 amino acids. Trimming took off 2 bases at V and 5 bases at J, with 10 bases between the two ends. Germline CDR1 is SEHNR and CDR2 is FQNEAQ (reference sequence). The CDR3 loop is CASSLPIQDEQYF. The CDR3 DNA sequence: TGTGCCAGCAGCTTACCCATACAAGACGAGCAGTACTTC.

This clonotype occurred many times. V and J are TRBV6-1 and TRBJ2-5; D may be TRBD2 (6 bases). The CDR3 spans 16 residues. Germline lookup yields CDR1 MNHNS and CDR2 SASEGT. V was trimmed by 0 bases and J by 4 bases, leaving 15 bases between them. DNA for the CDR3: TGTGCCAGCAGTGAAGCGCTAGCGAGGAAGGCAGAGACCCAGTACTTC. It encodes CASSEALARKAETQYF.

This clonotype was detected many times. The J gene is TRBJ2-7, the V gene TRBV29-1; the D gene is possibly TRBD2 (6 bases). V gave up 4 bases and J gave up 4 bases, with 14 bases separating them. The CDR3 contains 13 residues. Germline CDR1 reads SQVTM; CDR2 reads ANQGSEA. The CDR3 sequence is CSVVSGDSYEQYF. The CDR3 nucleotides are TGCAGCGTTGTTTCGGGGGATTCGTACGAGCAGTACTTC.

This clonotype was seen repeatedly, ten times or more. This chain uses TRBV2 with TRBJ2-3; the match to TRBD1 covers 12 bases. Per the germline V gene, CDR1 is SNHLY and CDR2 is FYNNEI. The CDR3 is 16 residues long. With V trimmed by 6 bases and J by 1 base, 5 bases remained unmatched. CDR3 protein: CASRERDRGRTDTQYF. The CDR3 DNA is TGTGCCAGCAGAGAAAGGGACAGGGGGCGCACAGATACGCAGTATTTT.

This clonotype was counted only a few times. J is TRBJ1-1 and V is TRBV12-5; D is undetermined. Per germline, CDR1 LGHNT and CDR2 FRNRAP. There are 12 residues in the CDR3. V dropped 6 bases and J dropped 2 bases, with 7 bases sitting between them. The DNA for the CDR3 is TGTGCTAGTGGCCCCATTAACACTGAAGCTTTCTTT. Protein product: CASGPINTEAFF.

There are a few counts of this clonotype. The chain couples TRBV19 to TRBJ2-6, with TRBD2 identical over 12 bases. Unmatched junction bases numbered 9, after V lost 5 bases and J lost 4 bases. Germline loops: CDR1 LNHDA, CDR2 SQIVND (reference sequence). This CDR3 has 18 residues. As DNA, the CDR3 is TGTGCCAGTAGTCCTCGGCTAGCGGGAGGGCTCGGGGCCAACGTCCTGACTTTC. Translated: CASSPRLAGGLGANVLTF. The variable domain in full, with the rest retrieved from reference TRBV19 and TRBJ2-6, is DGGITQSPKYLFRKEGQNVTLSCEQNLNHDAMYWYRQDPGQGLRLIYYSQIVNDFQKGDIAEGYSVSREKKESFPLTVTSAQKNPTAFYLCASSPRLAGGLGANVLTFGAGSRLTVL.

In its sample, this clonotype was seen a few times. The chain is built from TRBV5-4 and TRBJ2-1; no clear D. From germline, CDR1 is SGHNT and CDR2 YYREEE (reference sequence). Trimming cost V 0 bases and J 3 bases, with 13 bases left between them. CDR3 length equals 16 residues. The CDR3, as DNA: TGTGCCAGCAGCTTGGGTTTAAAAGGAAACTACAATGAGCAGTTCTTC. Protein sequence: CASSLGLKGNYNEQFF. The whole variable domain, remainder taken from reference TRBV5-4 and TRBJ2-1, is ETGVTQSPTHLIKTRGQQVTLRCSSQSGHNTVSWYQQALGQGPQFIFQYYREEENGRGNFPPRFSGLQFPNYSSELNVNALELDDSALYLCASSLGLKGNYNEQFFGPGTRLTVL.

The chain recombines TRBV5-4 with TRBJ1-1, with D perhaps matching TRBD1 (5 bases). The CDR3 extends over 16 amino acids. V lost 1 base and J lost 0, with 13 bases in between. Germline CDR1 SGHNT, CDR2 YYREEE (reference sequence). As DNA, the CDR3 is TGTGCCAGCAGCTTGCCAGGGAGGCGGGTGAACACTGAAGCTTTCTTT. Translating it yields CASSLPGRRVNTEAFF.